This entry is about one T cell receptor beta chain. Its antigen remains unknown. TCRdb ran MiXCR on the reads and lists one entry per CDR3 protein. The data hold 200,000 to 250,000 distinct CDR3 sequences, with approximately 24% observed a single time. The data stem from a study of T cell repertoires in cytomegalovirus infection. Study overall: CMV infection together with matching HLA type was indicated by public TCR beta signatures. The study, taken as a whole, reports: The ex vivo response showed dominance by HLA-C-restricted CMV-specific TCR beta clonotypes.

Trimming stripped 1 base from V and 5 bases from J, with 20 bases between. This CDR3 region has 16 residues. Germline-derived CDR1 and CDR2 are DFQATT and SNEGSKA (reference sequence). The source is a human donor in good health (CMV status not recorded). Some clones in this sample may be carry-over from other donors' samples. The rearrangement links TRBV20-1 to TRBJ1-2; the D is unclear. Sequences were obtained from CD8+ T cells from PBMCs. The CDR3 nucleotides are TGCAGTGCTAGAGCCATCCAGGCCGGATTTGGGTATGGCTACACCTTC. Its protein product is CSARAIQAGFGYGYTF.